This TCR beta chain was obtained from a study of T-cell memory formation after mild COVID-19. Study conclusions and caveats: Day 37-peaking second-wave clones had unconfirmed SARS-CoV-2 specificity.

TCRdb re-called the 5' RACE reads through MiXCR, storing one row per CDR3 protein. The sample records about 410,000 distinct CDR3 sequences, more than 20% being singletons. This clonotype was picked up many times. Its antigen is still unknown. This TCR was recovered from an adult woman who had mild COVID-19 (a few samples of this study predate the infection). Cell type and time point are not known. Sample: PBMCs or a T cell subset sorted from them (not recorded which).

The DNA of the CDR3 is TGTGCCAGCAGCAACGCGGACAGCTATACCACCGGGGAGCTGTTTTTT. It codes for CASSNADSYTTGELFF. The rearrangement links TRBV5-6 to TRBJ2-2; tentative D call: TRBD1 (6 bases). V was trimmed by 4 bases and J by 4 bases, leaving 17 bases between them. Germline V gene data show CDR1 as SGHDT and CDR2 as YYEEEE. CDR3 length: 16 amino acids.